Included here is one T cell receptor (beta chain) sequence, with context. The antigen is unknown. The table came from immunoSEQ multiplex PCR; TCRdb's copy has only in-frame clones and leaves some out. Found here are more than 65,000 clones, around 84% of them singletons; the top ten hold about 17%. The sample comes from a study of OX40 agonist ivuxolimab in advanced cancers. Study-level background: Patients were dosed with the agonistic anti-OX40 (CD134) antibody ivuxolimab. A male proportion of around 86% was recorded, with mean age roughly 60 years and range roughly 23 to 79. Study-wide points: Among expanded peripheral T cells, antigen specificity went undetermined. At doses 0.1 to 3.0 mg/kg, CD4+ and CD8+ clones expanded.

Germline V gives CDR1 KGHSH, CDR2 LQKENI. The CDR3 extends over 16 amino acids. The V end was cut by 5 bases, the J end by 7 bases, with 23 bases between. V gene TRBV18 combines with J gene TRBJ1-2; TRBD1 is a possible D gene (5 bases). The sequenced sample was CD4+ or CD8+ T cells sorted from blood, obtained in a trial of the OX40 agonist ivuxolimab. The receptor was derived from an adult with an advanced solid tumor such as melanoma, head and neck, liver or kidney cancer. CDR3 region: CASSFSWGSSQGGYTF. The CDR3 nucleotides are TGTGCCAGCTCATTCTCCTGGGGCAGCAGCCAGGGTGGCTACACCTTC.